The clone carrying this T cell receptor (beta chain) came up a few times. This sample stems from a study of blood T cell repertoires in COVID-19. The germline CDR1 and CDR2 sequences are KGHSH and LQKENI. The CDR3 is made up of 15 amino acids. Trimming removed 6 bases from V and 4 bases from J; junction bases left unmatched: 5. In the original analysis: Reference gene primer amplification in the assay estimated nucleated cell counts. The data were produced by immunoSEQ multiplex PCR, yet TCRdb's version contains in-frame clones alone and is incomplete. The V and J calls and clone size were taken over from that table, and D and trimming were inferred from the DNA. The repertoire includes some 100,000 clones, around 67% of them detected once, and approximately 4.1% sits in the top ten.

The sequenced sample consisted of peripheral blood. This TCR was sampled from a man between 65 and 85 years old with COVID-19, enrolled during active disease. The genes are TRBV18 and TRBJ2-2; 10 bases match TRBD2. The CDR3 spells CASSGLAGVTGELFF. The CDR3 DNA sequence: TGTGCCAGCTCTGGTCTAGCGGGAGTCACCGGGGAGCTGTTTTTT.